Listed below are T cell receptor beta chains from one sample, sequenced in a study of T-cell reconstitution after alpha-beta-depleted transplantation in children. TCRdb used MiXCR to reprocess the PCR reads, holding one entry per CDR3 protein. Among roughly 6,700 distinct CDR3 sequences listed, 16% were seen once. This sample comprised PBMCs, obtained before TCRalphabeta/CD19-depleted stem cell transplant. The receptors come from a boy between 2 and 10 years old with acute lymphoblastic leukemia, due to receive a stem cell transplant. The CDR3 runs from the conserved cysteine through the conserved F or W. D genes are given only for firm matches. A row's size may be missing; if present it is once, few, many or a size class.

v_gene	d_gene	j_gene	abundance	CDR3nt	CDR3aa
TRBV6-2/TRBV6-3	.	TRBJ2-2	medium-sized	TGTGCCAGCAGTGTCCCCCCTCCAGTGAACACCGGGGAGCTGTTTTTT	CASSVPPPVNTGELFF
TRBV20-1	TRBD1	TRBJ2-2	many	TGCAGTGCTTTAAATAACAGGGGGCGCGGGGAGCTGTTTTTT	CSALNNRGRGELFF
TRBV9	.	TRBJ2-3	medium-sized	TGTGCCAGCAGCTCACCCCAGAGGGGCGACGAACGCACAGATACGCAGTATTTT	CASSSPQRGDERTDTQYF
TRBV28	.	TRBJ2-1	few	TGTGCCAGCAGGCGGGCCGAAAGGGGGGGCAGGGATGAGCAGTTCTTC	CASRRAERGGRDEQFF
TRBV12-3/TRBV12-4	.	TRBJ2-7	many	TGTGCCAGCAGTTTCGGAGGGAGCGGTAAGAACTTC	CASSFGGSGKNF
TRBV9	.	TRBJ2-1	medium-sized	TGTGCCAGCAGCGCCCTCGCCGGGTCCCGTTACAATGAGCAGTTCTTC	CASSALAGSRYNEQFF
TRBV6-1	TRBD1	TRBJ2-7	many	TGTGCCAGCAGTGAAGCCCCGGGACAGGTCTACTACGAGCAGTACTTC	CASSEAPGQVYYEQYF
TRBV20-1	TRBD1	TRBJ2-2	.	TGCAGTGCTAGAGATCACAGGGGTAGCGGGGAGCTGTTTTTT	CSARDHRGSGELFF
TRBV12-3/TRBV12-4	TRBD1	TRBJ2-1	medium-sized	TGTGCCAGCAGTTTTACAGGGGCGCTCAAAGAGCAGTTCTTC	CASSFTGALKEQFF
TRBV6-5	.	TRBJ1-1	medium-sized	TGTGCCAGCAGTTACTGGCGGCTCATGAACACTGAAGCTTTCTTT	CASSYWRLMNTEAFF
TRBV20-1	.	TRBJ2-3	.	TGCAGTGCTAGAGATGTGCGTAAGACATCAGATACGCAGTATTTT	CSARDVRKTSDTQYF
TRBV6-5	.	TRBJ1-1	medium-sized	TGTGCCAGCAGCCACGTGGCCAGGGTCGTTCTCACTGAAGCTTTCTTT	CASSHVARVVLTEAFF
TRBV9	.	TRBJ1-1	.	TGTGCCAGCAGCCGTGCTACAGGGAAAGGAGTGAACACTGAAGCTTTCTTT	CASSRATGKGVNTEAFF
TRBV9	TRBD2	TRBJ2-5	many	TGTGCCAGCAGCGTAGAGGGGAGGGCGGAGACCCAGTACTTC	CASSVEGRAETQYF
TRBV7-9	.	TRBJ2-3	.	TGTGCCAGCAGCCCCTCCTATTCAGATACGCAGTATTTT	CASSPSYSDTQYF
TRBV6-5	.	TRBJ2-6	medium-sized	TGTGCCAGCAGTTTACAGGGTAGCTCTGGGGCCAACGTCCTGACTTTC	CASSLQGSSGANVLTF
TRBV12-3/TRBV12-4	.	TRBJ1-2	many	TGTGCCAGCAGTCCCCCCCGAGGGGGAGAAGACACCTTC	CASSPPRGGEDTF
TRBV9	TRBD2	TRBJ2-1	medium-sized	TGTGCCAGCAGCGCCAGGACTAGCGGGGGGTATATTGAGCAGTTCTTC	CASSARTSGGYIEQFF
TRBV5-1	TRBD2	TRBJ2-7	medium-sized	TGCGCCAGCAGCTCAGGACTAGCGGGGAAGAGGGGCTACGAGCAGTACTTC	CASSSGLAGKRGYEQYF
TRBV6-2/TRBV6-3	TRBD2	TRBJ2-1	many	TGTGCCAGCAACCGTCTAGGAGCGGGGGGGGTTAGTGAGCAGTTCTTC	CASNRLGAGGVSEQFF
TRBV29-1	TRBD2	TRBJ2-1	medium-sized	TGCAGCGTTGAAACGACTAGCGGCCATGAGCAGTTCTTC	CSVETTSGHEQFF
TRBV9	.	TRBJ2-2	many	TGTGCCAGCAGCATACCTTCCGGGAAGGGTAACACCGGGGAGCTGTTTTTT	CASSIPSGKGNTGELFF
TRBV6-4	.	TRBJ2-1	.	TGTGCCAGCAGCAAAGATCCTAGGGGAACTAGGGATGAGCAGTTCTTC	CASSKDPRGTRDEQFF
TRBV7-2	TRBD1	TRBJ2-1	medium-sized	TGTGCCAGCAGCTTAGTCGGGACAGACTACAATGAGCAGTTCTTC	CASSLVGTDYNEQFF
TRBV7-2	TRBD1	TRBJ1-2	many	TGTGCCAGCAGCTTAGAACAGGGGGCTAACTATGGCTACACCTTC	CASSLEQGANYGYTF
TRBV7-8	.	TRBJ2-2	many	TGTGCCAGCAGCCTCCGAGAGACCGGGGAGCTGTTTTTT	CASSLRETGELFF
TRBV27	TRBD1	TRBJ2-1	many	TGTGCCAGCACCGGGACAGGGGGCGGTGAGCAGTTCTTC	CASTGTGGGEQFF
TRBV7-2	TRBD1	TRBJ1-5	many	TGTGCCAGCAGCAGGGGGACAGGGACAGGGGGCAATCAGCCCCAGCATTTT	CASSRGTGTGGNQPQHF
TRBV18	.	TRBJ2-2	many	TGTGCCAGCTCACCATTGACAGAGCCGTCCGGGGAGCTGTTTTTT	CASSPLTEPSGELFF
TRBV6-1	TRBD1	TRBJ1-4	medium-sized	TGTGCCAGCAGTCGGACAGGGATGAGGGAAAAACTGTTTTTT	CASSRTGMREKLFF
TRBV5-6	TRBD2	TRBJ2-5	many	TGTGCCAGCAGCTTGGGACTAGCGGATAAAGAGACCCAGTACTTC	CASSLGLADKETQYF
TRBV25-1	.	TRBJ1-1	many	TGTGCCAGCAGTGAACCGGGAGGGGGGCGTGAAGCTTTCTTT	CASSEPGGGREAFF
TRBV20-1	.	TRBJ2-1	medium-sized	TGCAGTGCTCACGTCAGAAACCTTGAGCAGTTCTTC	CSAHVRNLEQFF
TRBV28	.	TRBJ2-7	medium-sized	TGTGCCAGCAGTCCCATTTCAAGTTCACTAGGCTGGAGTAAGTTAGAGCAGTACTTC	CASSPISSSLGWSKLEQYF
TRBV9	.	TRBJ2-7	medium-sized	TGTGCCAGCAGCGTAGAAGGACCCGACGCCTACGAGCAGTACTTC	CASSVEGPDAYEQYF
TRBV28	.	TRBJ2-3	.	TGTGCCAGCAAGGGGGGGCAACGCACAGATACGCAGTATTTT	CASKGGQRTDTQYF
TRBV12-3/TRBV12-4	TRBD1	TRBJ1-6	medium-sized	TGTGCCAGCAGTCCGACAGGGGATAATTCACCCCTCCACTTT	CASSPTGDNSPLHF
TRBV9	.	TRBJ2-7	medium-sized	TGTGCCAGCAGCGTAGAGGCAGGGGCCTCCACCTACGAGCAGTACTTC	CASSVEAGASTYEQYF
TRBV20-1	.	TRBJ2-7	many	TGCAGTGCTAAAGTGGGGGGGGGCCAGGCCGAGCAGTACTTC	CSAKVGGGQAEQYF
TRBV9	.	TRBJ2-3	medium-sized	TGTGCCAGCAGCGCCCGGATGGAGGAGGATACGCAGTATTTT	CASSARMEEDTQYF
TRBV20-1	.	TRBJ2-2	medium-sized	TGCAGTGCTAGCGGGGGGCCGCTCACCGGGGAGCTGTTTTTT	CSASGGPLTGELFF
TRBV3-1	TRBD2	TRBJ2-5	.	TGTGCCAGCAGCCAAGTAATAGCGGGGGGAGAGACCCAGTACTTC	CASSQVIAGGETQYF
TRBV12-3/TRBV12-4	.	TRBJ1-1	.	TGTGCCAGCAGTCAGGACAGGAACACTGAAGCTTTCTTT	CASSQDRNTEAFF
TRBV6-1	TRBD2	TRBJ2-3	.	TGTGCCAGCAGTGAACAGGGACTAGCGGGGGGAACAGATACGCAGTATTTT	CASSEQGLAGGTDTQYF
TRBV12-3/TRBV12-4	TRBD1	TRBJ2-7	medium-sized	TGTGCCAGCAGGGGGACAGGGGTCTCCTACGAGCAGTACTTC	CASRGTGVSYEQYF
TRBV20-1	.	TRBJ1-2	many	TGCAGTGCCGTAAGGGGGATTAACTATGGCTACACCTTC	CSAVRGINYGYTF
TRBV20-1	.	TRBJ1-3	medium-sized	TGCAGTGCTACAATCGGAAACACCATATATTTT	CSATIGNTIYF
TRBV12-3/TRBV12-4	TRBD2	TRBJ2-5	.	TGTGCCAGCAGTTATAGCGGGGCGGAGACCCAGTACTTC	CASSYSGAETQYF
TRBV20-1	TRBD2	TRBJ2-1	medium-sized	TGCAGTGCCAGTCTGGCGGGGGGTATTCATGAGCAGTTCTTC	CSASLAGGIHEQFF
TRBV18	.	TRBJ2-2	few	TGTGCCAGCTCACGTGAACAGGGAAGAATCGGGGAGCTGTTTTTT	CASSREQGRIGELFF
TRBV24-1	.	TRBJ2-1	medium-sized	TGTGCCACCAGTGATACCCCCAGGGGGGGGATCTCGGAGCAGTTCTTC	CATSDTPRGGISEQFF
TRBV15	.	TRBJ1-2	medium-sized	TGTGCCACCGGGAGGGACACCACTAACTATGGCTACACCTTC	CATGRDTTNYGYTF
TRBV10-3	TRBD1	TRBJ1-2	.	TGTGCCACGACGGGACAGGGCGTCTATGGCTACACCTTC	CATTGQGVYGYTF
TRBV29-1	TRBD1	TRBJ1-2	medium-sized	TGCAGCGTATCAGGACCGGGACAGGGAAGTGTGGTTGGCGGCTACACCTTC	CSVSGPGQGSVVGGYTF
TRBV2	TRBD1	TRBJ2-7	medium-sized	TGTGCCAGCCTCCAGGGACAGTCCTACGAGCAGTACTTC	CASLQGQSYEQYF
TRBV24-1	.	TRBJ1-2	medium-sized	TGTGCCACCAGTGAGGGGGGGTATGGCTACACCTTC	CATSEGGYGYTF
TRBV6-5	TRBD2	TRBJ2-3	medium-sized	TGTGCCAGCAGTCCTAGCGGGGTCACAGATACGCAGTATTTT	CASSPSGVTDTQYF
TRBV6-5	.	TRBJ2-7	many	TGTGCCAGCAGCCCCGGGTCTTGGGGGGAGCAGTACTTC	CASSPGSWGEQYF
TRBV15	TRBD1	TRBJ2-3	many	TGTGCCACCAGCAGTTTCGGACAGGCCGTCACAGATACGCAGTATTTT	CATSSFGQAVTDTQYF